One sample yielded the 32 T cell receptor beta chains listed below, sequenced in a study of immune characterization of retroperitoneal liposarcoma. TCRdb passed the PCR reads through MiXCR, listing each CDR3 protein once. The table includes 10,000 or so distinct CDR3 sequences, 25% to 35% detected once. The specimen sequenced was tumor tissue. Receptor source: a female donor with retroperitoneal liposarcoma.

The CDR3 is CASSYSRRGGNEQFF. CDR3 DNA: TGTGCCAGCAGTTACTCGCGGCGCGGGGGGAATGAGCAGTTCTTC. The chain combines TRBV6-6 with TRBJ2-1, with 8 nucleotides matching TRBD2. The CDR3 is 15 residues long. The V and J ends lost 0 bases and 7 bases, in that order; junction bases with no gene match: 5. Per the germline V gene, CDR1 is MNHNY and CDR2 is SVGAGI (reference sequence).

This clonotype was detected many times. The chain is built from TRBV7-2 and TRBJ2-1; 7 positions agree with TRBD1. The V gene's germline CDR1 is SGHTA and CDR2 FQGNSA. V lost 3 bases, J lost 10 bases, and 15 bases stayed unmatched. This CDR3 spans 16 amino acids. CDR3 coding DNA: TGTGCCAGCAGCTTTAGCACGGGACAGAAGGCCTACGAGCAGTTCTTC. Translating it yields CASSFSTGQKAYEQFF.

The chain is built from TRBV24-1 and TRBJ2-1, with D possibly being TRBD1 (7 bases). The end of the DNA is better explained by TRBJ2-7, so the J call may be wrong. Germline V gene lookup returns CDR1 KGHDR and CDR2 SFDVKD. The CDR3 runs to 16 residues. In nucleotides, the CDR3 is TGTGCCACCAGTGATTGGGACAAGGGGGCGGGGAATGAGCAGTACTTC. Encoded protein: CATSDWDKGAGNEQYF.

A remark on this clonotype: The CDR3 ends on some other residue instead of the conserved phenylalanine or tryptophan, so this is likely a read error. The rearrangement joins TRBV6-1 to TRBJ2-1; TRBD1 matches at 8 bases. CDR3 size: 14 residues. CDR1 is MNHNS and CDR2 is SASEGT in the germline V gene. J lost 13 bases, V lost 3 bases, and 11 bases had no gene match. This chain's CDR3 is CASSESGGIETQFS. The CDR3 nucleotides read TGTGCCAGCAGTGAGTCAGGGGGCATAGAGACCCAGTTCTCA.

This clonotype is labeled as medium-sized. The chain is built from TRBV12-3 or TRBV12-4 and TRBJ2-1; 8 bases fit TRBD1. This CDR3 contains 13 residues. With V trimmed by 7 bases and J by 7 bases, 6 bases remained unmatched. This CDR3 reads CASTGQGRNEQFF. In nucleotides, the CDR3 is TGTGCCAGCACCGGACAGGGTCGGAATGAGCAGTTCTTC.

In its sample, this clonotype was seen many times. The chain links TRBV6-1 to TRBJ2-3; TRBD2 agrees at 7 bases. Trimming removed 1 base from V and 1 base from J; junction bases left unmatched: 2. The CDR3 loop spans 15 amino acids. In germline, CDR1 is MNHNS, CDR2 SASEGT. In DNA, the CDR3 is TGTGCCAGCAGTGAAGTAGCGGGTCGCACAGATACGCAGTATTTT. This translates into CASSEVAGRTDTQYF.

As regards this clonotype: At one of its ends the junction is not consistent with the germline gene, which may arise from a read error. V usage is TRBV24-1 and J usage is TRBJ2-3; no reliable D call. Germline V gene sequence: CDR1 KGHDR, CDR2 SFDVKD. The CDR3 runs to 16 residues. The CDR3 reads CDTSDLEFASTDTQYF. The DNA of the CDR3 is TGTGACACCAGTGATTTAGAGTTTGCTAGCACAGATACGCAGTATTTT.

Here the CDR3 reads CASSQGTSNIQYF. In DNA, the CDR3 is TGCGCCAGCAGCCAAGGGACTAGCAACATTCAGTACTTC. The chain links TRBV4-1 to TRBJ2-4, with TRBD2 identical over 8 bases. With 1 base clipped from V and 7 bases from J, the junction kept 0 bases outside the gene matches. This CDR3 is built from 13 residues. Germline V gene data show CDR1 as MGHRA and CDR2 as YSYEKL.

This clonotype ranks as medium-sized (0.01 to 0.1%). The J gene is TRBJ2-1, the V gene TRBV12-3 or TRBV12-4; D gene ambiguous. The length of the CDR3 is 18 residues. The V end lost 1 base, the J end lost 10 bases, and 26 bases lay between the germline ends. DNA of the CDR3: TGTGCCAGCAGTTTAGGACGGCCGGGTACACTCCCCCTCTACGAGCAGTTCTTC. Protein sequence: CASSLGRPGTLPLYEQFF.

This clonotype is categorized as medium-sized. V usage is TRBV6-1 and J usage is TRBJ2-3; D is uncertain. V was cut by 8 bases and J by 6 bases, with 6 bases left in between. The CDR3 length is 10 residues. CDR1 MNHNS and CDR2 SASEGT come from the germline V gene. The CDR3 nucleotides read TGTGCCAGCCGGCGGGATACGCAGTATTTT. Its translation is CASRRDTQYF.

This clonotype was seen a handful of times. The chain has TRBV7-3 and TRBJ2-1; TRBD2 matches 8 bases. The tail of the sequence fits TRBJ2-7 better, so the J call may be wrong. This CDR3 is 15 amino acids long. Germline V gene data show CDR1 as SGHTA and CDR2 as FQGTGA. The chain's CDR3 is CASSLFSGDYNEQYF. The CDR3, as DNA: TGTGCCAGCAGCTTATTTAGCGGGGACTACAATGAGCAGTACTTC.

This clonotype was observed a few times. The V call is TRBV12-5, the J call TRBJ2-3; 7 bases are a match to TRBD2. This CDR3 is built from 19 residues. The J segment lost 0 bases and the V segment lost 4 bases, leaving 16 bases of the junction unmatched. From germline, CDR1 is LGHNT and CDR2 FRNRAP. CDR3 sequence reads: CASGSRAGVGSKSTDTQYF. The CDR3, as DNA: TGTGCTAGTGGTTCCAGGGCGGGAGTTGGGTCAAAAAGCACAGATACGCAGTATTTT.

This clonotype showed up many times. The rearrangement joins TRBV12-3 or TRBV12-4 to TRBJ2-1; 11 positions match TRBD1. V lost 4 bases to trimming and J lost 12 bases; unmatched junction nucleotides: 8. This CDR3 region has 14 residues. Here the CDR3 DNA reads TGTGCCAGCAGTTCTGGGACAGGGGGGTTGGGGCAGTTCTTC. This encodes CASSSGTGGLGQFF.

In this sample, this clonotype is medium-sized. The CDR3 region has the DNA TGTGCCAGCAGCTTACAGCCCGGGACAGGGACTACCGGGACGCAGTTGGTGCAGTACTTC. It translates to CASSLQPGTGTTGTQLVQYF. This chain joins TRBV7-6 and TRBJ2-1, with TRBD1 matching 9 bases. The J call is in doubt because the DNA end fits TRBJ2-7 better. The length of the CDR3 is 20 residues. Germline V gene lookup returns CDR1 SGHVS and CDR2 FNYEAQ.

In nucleotides, the CDR3 is TGTGCCAGCCATAACCGGGGGGAGGTAGATACGCAGTATTTT. Translation gives CASHNRGEVDTQYF. This chain connects TRBV6-6 to TRBJ2-3; 7 nucleotides align to TRBD2. Losses at the gene ends were 8 bases for V and 5 bases for J; bases not matched to a gene: 10. This CDR3 region has 14 residues. Germline CDR1 MNHNY, CDR2 SVGAGI (reference sequence).

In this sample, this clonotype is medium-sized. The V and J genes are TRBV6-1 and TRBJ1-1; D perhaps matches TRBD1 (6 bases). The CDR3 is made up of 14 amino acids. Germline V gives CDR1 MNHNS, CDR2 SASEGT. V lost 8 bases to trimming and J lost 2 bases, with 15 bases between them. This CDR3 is CASFSRGGNTEAFF. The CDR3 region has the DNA TGTGCCAGCTTTTCCCGAGGGGGAAACACTGAAGCTTTCTTT.

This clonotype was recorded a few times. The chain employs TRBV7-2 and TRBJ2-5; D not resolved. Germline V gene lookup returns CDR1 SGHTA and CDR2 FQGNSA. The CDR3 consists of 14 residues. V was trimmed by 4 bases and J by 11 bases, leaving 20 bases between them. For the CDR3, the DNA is TGTGCCAGCAGCTCCCCCGGCCAATACAATGAGCAGTACTTC. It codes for CASSSPGQYNEQYF.

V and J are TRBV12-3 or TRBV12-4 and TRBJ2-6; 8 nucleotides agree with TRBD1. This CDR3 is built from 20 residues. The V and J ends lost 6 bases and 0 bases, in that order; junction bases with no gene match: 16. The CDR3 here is CASSTPLTGDFLSGANVLTF. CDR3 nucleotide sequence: TGTGCCAGCAGCACACCCCTGACAGGGGATTTCCTCTCTGGGGCCAACGTCCTGACTTTC.

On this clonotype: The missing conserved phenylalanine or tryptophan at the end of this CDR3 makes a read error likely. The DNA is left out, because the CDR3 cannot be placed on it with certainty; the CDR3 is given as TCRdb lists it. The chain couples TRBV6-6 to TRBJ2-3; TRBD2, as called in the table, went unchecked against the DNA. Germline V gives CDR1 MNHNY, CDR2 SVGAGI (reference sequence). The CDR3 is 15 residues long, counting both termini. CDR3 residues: CASSYRGRREETQFS.

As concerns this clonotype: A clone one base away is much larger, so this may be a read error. The CDR3 nucleotides are TGTGCCAGCAGCGGGACCAACAATGAGCAGTTCTTC. This sequence encodes CASSGTNNEQFF. The V and J genes are TRBV6-8 and TRBJ2-3, with D tentatively TRBD1 or TRBD2 (5 bases each). The J call may be faulty, since TRBJ2-1 better matches the DNA end. CDR1 and CDR2 (germline): MNHGY, SAAAGT. The CDR3 extends over 12 amino acids.

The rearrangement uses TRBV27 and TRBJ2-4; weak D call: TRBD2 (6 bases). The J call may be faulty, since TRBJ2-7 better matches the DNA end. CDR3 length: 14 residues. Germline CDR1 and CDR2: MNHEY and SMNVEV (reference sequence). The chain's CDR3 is CASTLGGRGDEQYF. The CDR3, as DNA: TGTGCCAGCACCCTGGGGGGAAGAGGGGACGAGCAGTACTTC.

The CDR3 loop is CASSLGVDGELFF. The CDR3 DNA sequence: TGTGCCAGCAGTTTAGGGGTCGACGGGGAGCTGTTTTTT. The gene calls are TRBV12-3 or TRBV12-4 and TRBJ2-2; D uncertain. The V and J ends lost 1 base and 7 bases respectively, with 7 bases between them. This CDR3 region has 13 residues.

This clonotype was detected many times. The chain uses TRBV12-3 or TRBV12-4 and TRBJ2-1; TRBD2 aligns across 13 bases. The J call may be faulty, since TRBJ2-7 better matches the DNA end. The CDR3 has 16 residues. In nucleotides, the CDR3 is TGTGCCAGCAGTCCGCTACTAGCGGGAGGGGCCTACGAGCAGTACTTC. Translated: CASSPLLAGGAYEQYF.

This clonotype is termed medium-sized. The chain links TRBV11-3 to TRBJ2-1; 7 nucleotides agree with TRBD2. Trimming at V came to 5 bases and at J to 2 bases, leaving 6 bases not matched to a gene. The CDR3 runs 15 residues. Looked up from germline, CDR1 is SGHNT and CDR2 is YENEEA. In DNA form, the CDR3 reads TGTGCCAGCAGCCGCGGGGGAGAACCCTACAATGAGCAGTTCTTC. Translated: CASSRGGEPYNEQFF.

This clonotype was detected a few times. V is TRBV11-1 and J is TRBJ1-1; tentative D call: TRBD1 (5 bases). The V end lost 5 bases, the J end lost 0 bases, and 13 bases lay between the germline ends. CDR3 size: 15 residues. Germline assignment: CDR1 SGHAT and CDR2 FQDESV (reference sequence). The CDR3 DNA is TGTGCCAGCAGCACTAGGACAAGAATGAACACTGAAGCTTTCTTT. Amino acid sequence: CASSTRTRMNTEAFF.

DNA of the CDR3: TGTGCCAGCAGCGCCCGGGACAGGGTTTTGGGAACTGAAGCTTTCTTT. It yields the protein CASSARDRVLGTEAFF. The chain employs TRBV11-1 and TRBJ1-1, with 9 bases matching TRBD1. The germline V gene encodes CDR1 SGHAT and CDR2 FQDESV (reference sequence). The CDR3 has 16 amino acids. With V trimmed by 5 bases and J by 5 bases, 12 bases remained unmatched.

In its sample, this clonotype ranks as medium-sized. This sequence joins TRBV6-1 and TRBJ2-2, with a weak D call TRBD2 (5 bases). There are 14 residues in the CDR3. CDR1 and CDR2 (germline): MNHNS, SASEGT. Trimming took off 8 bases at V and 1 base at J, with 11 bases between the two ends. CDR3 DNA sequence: TGTGCCAGCCTTGAGCGGAAGAACACCGGGGAGCTGTTTTTT. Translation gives CASLERKNTGELFF.

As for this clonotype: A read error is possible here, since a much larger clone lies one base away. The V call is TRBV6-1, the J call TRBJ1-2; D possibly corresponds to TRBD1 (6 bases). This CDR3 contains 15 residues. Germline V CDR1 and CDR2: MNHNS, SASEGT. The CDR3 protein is CASSEGRGPLYAYTF. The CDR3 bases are TGTGCCAGCAGTGAAGGCCGGGGGCCCCTCTATGCCTACACCTTC.

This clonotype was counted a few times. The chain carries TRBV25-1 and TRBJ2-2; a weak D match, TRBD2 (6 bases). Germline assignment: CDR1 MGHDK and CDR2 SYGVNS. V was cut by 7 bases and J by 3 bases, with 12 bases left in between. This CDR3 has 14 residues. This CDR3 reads CASTRAGHTGELFF. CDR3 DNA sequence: TGTGCCAGCACTAGAGCGGGTCACACCGGGGAGCTGTTTTTT.

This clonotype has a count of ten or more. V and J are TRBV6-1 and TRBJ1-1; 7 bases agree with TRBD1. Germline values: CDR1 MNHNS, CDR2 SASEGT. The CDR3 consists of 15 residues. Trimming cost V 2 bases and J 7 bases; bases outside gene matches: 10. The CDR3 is CASSELSDRVSEAFF. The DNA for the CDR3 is TGTGCCAGCAGTGAACTATCCGACAGGGTCAGTGAAGCTTTCTTT.

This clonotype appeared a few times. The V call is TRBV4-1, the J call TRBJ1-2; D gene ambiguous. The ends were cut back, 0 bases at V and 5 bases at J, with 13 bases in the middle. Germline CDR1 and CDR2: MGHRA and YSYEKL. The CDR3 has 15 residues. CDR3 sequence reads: CASSQDPGGSYGYTF. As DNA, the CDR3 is TGCGCCAGCAGCCAAGATCCCGGAGGATCGTATGGCTACACCTTC.

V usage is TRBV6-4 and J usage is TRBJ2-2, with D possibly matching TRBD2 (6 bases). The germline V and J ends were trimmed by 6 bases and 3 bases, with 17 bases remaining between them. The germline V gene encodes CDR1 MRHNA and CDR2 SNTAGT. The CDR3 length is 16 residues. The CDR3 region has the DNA TGTGCCAGCAGCCCTCTCCCGGAGCGGGACACCGGGGAGCTGTTTTTT. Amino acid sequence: CASSPLPERDTGELFF.